The rows below give T cell receptor beta chains drawn from one sample of a study of blood T cell repertoires in COVID-19. The repertoire was sequenced with immunoSEQ multiplex PCR; TCRdb's copy has only in-frame clones and lacks some. The sample has 90,000 to 100,000 clones, approximately 88% seen once. Sequencing was carried out using peripheral blood. These receptors came from a man between 45 and 60 years old with COVID-19, enrolled during active disease. CDR3s include the opening cysteine and the closing phenylalanine or tryptophan. A D gene is named only where the DNA matches it firmly. The listing skips clone size in some rows; elsewhere it reads once, few, many or a size class.

clone_size: .
v_call: TRBV27
d_call: TRBD2
j_call: TRBJ2-3
cdr3_aa: CASSFRTSGVYGTDTQYF
cdr3_nt: TGTGCCAGCAGTTTCCGGACTAGCGGGGTGTATGGCACAGATACGCAGTATTTT

clone_size: .
v_call: TRBV10-3
d_call: .
j_call: TRBJ1-1
cdr3_aa: CAISESGGLNTEAFF
cdr3_nt: TGTGCCATCAGTGAGTCCGGGGGTTTGAACACTGAAGCTTTCTTT

clone_size: .
v_call: TRBV7-6
d_call: .
j_call: TRBJ1-4
cdr3_aa: CASSLTGVFSGKLFF
cdr3_nt: TGTGCCAGCAGCTTAACCGGGGTCTTTAGCGGAAAACTGTTTTTT

clone_size: once
v_call: TRBV19
d_call: TRBD1
j_call: TRBJ1-2
cdr3_aa: CASGLGQGGNYGYTF
cdr3_nt: TGTGCCAGCGGCCTCGGACAGGGGGGGAACTATGGCTACACCTTC

clone_size: .
v_call: TRBV5-1
d_call: TRBD1
j_call: TRBJ2-6
cdr3_aa: CASSLGQGGSGANVLTF
cdr3_nt: TGCGCCAGCAGCTTAGGACAGGGGGGTTCTGGGGCCAACGTCCTGACTTTC

clone_size: .
v_call: TRBV30
d_call: TRBD1
j_call: TRBJ1-1
cdr3_aa: CAWSQQGYTEAFF
cdr3_nt: TGTGCCTGGAGTCAACAGGGGTACACTGAAGCTTTCTTT

clone_size: .
v_call: TRBV3-1/TRBV3-2
d_call: .
j_call: TRBJ1-1
cdr3_aa: CASSPLRAGHAFF
cdr3_nt: TGTGCCAGCAGCCCCCTCCGGGCAGGGCACGCTTTCTTT

clone_size: .
v_call: TRBV7-6
d_call: .
j_call: TRBJ1-6
cdr3_aa: CASSLGGFSYNSPLHF
cdr3_nt: TGTGCCAGCAGCTTAGGAGGGTTCTCCTATAATTCACCCCTCCACTTT

clone_size: .
v_call: TRBV11-3
d_call: .
j_call: TRBJ1-4
cdr3_aa: CASSPIDYRVGLEKLFF
cdr3_nt: TGTGCCAGCAGCCCTATTGATTACAGGGTAGGTCTCGAAAAACTGTTTTTT

clone_size: .
v_call: TRBV29-1
d_call: .
j_call: TRBJ2-3
cdr3_aa: CSVVAVSTDTQYF
cdr3_nt: TGCAGCGTTGTCGCAGTTAGCACAGATACGCAGTATTTT

clone_size: .
v_call: TRBV7-2
d_call: .
j_call: TRBJ1-1
cdr3_aa: CASSLGLQTAFF
cdr3_nt: TGTGCCAGCAGCTTGGGCCTCCAAACAGCTTTCTTT

clone_size: .
v_call: TRBV11-2
d_call: TRBD1
j_call: TRBJ1-2
cdr3_aa: CASSNPTGGVYGYTF
cdr3_nt: TGTGCCAGCAGCAACCCGACAGGGGGCGTCTATGGCTACACCTTC

clone_size: .
v_call: TRBV24-1
d_call: TRBD1
j_call: TRBJ1-2
cdr3_aa: CATSAKTGRGNYGYTF
cdr3_nt: TGTGCCACCAGTGCCAAGACAGGGCGAGGGAACTATGGCTACACCTTC

clone_size: once
v_call: TRBV7-2
d_call: TRBD1
j_call: TRBJ1-2
cdr3_aa: CASSLGGGTGTGTNYGYTF
cdr3_nt: TGTGCCAGCAGCTTAGGGGGGGGAACCGGGACAGGGACCAACTATGGCTACACCTTC

clone_size: once
v_call: TRBV19
d_call: .
j_call: TRBJ1-1
cdr3_aa: CASSIVLRRTEAFF
cdr3_nt: TGTGCCAGTAGTATCGTCCTAAGGAGAACTGAAGCTTTCTTT

clone_size: .
v_call: TRBV19
d_call: .
j_call: TRBJ1-2
cdr3_aa: CASSARTHYGYTF
cdr3_nt: TGTGCCAGTTCCGCCCGGACACACTATGGCTACACCTTC

clone_size: .
v_call: TRBV19
d_call: .
j_call: TRBJ2-1
cdr3_aa: CASSIGENEQFF
cdr3_nt: TGTGCCAGTAGTATAGGCGAAAATGAGCAGTTCTTC

clone_size: few
v_call: TRBV30
d_call: TRBD1
j_call: TRBJ1-4
cdr3_aa: CAWRPGQGPPDNEKLFF
cdr3_nt: TGTGCCTGGAGACCTGGACAGGGACCTCCCGATAATGAAAAACTGTTTTTT

clone_size: .
v_call: TRBV2
d_call: .
j_call: TRBJ2-2
cdr3_aa: CASSETGRNTGELFF
cdr3_nt: TGTGCCAGCAGTGAAACAGGGAGGAACACCGGGGAGCTGTTTTTT

clone_size: .
v_call: TRBV10-3
d_call: .
j_call: TRBJ1-1
cdr3_aa: CAISESMIRGPNTEAFF
cdr3_nt: TGTGCCATCAGTGAGTCGATGATCAGGGGTCCGAACACTGAAGCTTTCTTT

clone_size: once
v_call: TRBV2
d_call: TRBD1
j_call: TRBJ1-6
cdr3_aa: CASSEGQGGAPLHF
cdr3_nt: TGTGCCAGCAGTGAAGGACAGGGGGGGGCACCCCTCCACTTT

clone_size: .
v_call: TRBV6-5
d_call: TRBD1
j_call: TRBJ2-7
cdr3_aa: CASSPKQGAAYEQYF
cdr3_nt: TGTGCCAGCAGTCCTAAACAGGGGGCGGCCTACGAGCAGTACTTC

clone_size: .
v_call: TRBV5-8
d_call: .
j_call: TRBJ1-5
cdr3_aa: CASSLGLGNQPQHF
cdr3_nt: TGTGCCAGCAGCTTGGGACTCGGCAATCAGCCCCAGCATTTT

clone_size: few
v_call: TRBV6-5
d_call: .
j_call: TRBJ1-1
cdr3_aa: CASRQAQNTEAFF
cdr3_nt: TGTGCCAGTAGACAGGCACAGAACACTGAAGCTTTCTTT

clone_size: .
v_call: TRBV7-8
d_call: TRBD1
j_call: TRBJ2-7
cdr3_aa: CASSLVAGGNEQYF
cdr3_nt: TGTGCCAGCAGCTTAGTCGCAGGGGGAAACGAGCAGTACTTC

clone_size: .
v_call: TRBV5-8
d_call: TRBD1
j_call: TRBJ2-7
cdr3_aa: CASSPGQGREQYF
cdr3_nt: TGTGCCAGCAGCCCCGGACAGGGACGGGAGCAGTACTTC

clone_size: .
v_call: TRBV30
d_call: .
j_call: TRBJ1-2
cdr3_aa: CAWSAVGYTF
cdr3_nt: TGTGCCTGGAGTGCAGTCGGCTACACCTTC

clone_size: .
v_call: TRBV10-3
d_call: .
j_call: TRBJ1-2
cdr3_aa: CAISDSVARGGYTF
cdr3_nt: TGTGCCATCAGTGACTCGGTGGCCAGAGGTGGCTACACCTTC

clone_size: .
v_call: TRBV7-3
d_call: TRBD1
j_call: TRBJ2-2
cdr3_aa: CASSFRRQGAGELFF
cdr3_nt: TGTGCCAGCAGCTTCCGAAGACAGGGGGCCGGGGAGCTGTTTTTT

clone_size: once
v_call: TRBV7-8
d_call: .
j_call: TRBJ1-2
cdr3_aa: CASSLGPNRASGYTF
cdr3_nt: TGTGCCAGCAGCTTAGGGCCCAACAGGGCCTCTGGCTACACCTTC

clone_size: few
v_call: TRBV18
d_call: TRBD1
j_call: TRBJ1-2
cdr3_aa: CASSPSGQGDYGYTF
cdr3_nt: TGTGCCAGCTCACCAAGTGGACAGGGGGACTATGGCTACACCTTC

clone_size: .
v_call: TRBV28
d_call: .
j_call: TRBJ1-5
cdr3_aa: CASDPGMARPQHF
cdr3_nt: TGTGCCAGCGACCCAGGAATGGCACGGCCCCAGCATTTT